Below are 9 T cell receptor beta chains sequenced from a single sample in a study of blood T cell repertoires in COVID-19. TCRdb's copy holds only in-frame clones and misses some; the assay was immunoSEQ multiplex PCR. The data contain 450,000 to 500,000 clones, roughly 87% of them singletons. Specimen: PBMCs or T cells enriched from blood (not recorded which). The receptors were gathered from a woman aged 18-29 years who had recovered from COVID-19.

This chain links TRBV30 with TRBJ1-6; 7 bases fit TRBD1. This CDR3 is 14 amino acids long. Germline CDR1 GTSNPN, CDR2 SVGIG (reference sequence). Germline trimming cut 5 bases from V and 6 bases from J; bases unmatched to any gene: 7. The CDR3 spells CAWERGQVNSPLHF. The CDR3 DNA sequence: TGTGCCTGGGAAAGGGGGCAGGTTAATTCACCCCTCCACTTT.

Written as DNA, the CDR3 is TGCGCCAGCAGCCCGGACCCACCGGGGGAGACCCAGTACTTC. The encoded protein is CASSPDPPGETQYF. The chain combines TRBV5-1 with TRBJ2-5; possible D gene TRBD2, 5 bases. Germline V lookup: CDR1 SGHRS, CDR2 YFSETQ. This CDR3 spans 14 amino acids. V was pared by 4 bases and J by 5 bases, with 15 bases between.

This CDR3 is CASGLEPNTEAFF. CDR3 bases: TGTGCTAGTGGTTTGGAGCCTAACACTGAAGCTTTCTTT. The chain links TRBV12-5 to TRBJ1-1; D gene uncertain. Germline V gene data show CDR1 as LGHNT and CDR2 as FRNRAP. Trimming took off 1 base at V and 2 bases at J, with 5 bases between the two ends. This CDR3 comprises 13 residues. The whole variable domain, filled in from reference TRBV12-5 and TRBJ1-1, reads DARVTQTPRHKVTEMGQEVTMRCQPILGHNTVFWYRQTMMQGLELLAYFRNRAPLDDSGMPKDRFSAEMPDATLATLKIQPSEPRDSAVYFCASGLEPNTEAFFGQGTRLTVV.

The V call is TRBV30, the J call TRBJ2-2; 11 positions match TRBD1. V was pared by 1 base and J by 4 bases, with 2 bases of the junction left unmatched. CDR1 and CDR2 (germline): GTSNPN, SVGIG (reference sequence). The CDR3 consists of 15 residues. The CDR3 nucleotides read TGTGCCTGGAGTGCGGGGACAGGGGGCACCGGGGAGCTGTTTTTT. Amino acids: CAWSAGTGGTGELFF.

A single count supports this clone. This sequence joins TRBV27 and TRBJ1-2, with D possibly TRBD1 on 6 matching bases. Germline CDR1 and CDR2: MNHEY and SMNVEV (reference sequence). This CDR3 comprises 13 residues. V dropped 6 bases and J dropped 3 bases, with 11 bases sitting between them. The CDR3 nucleotides are TGTGCCAGCAGGGCCCAGGGGCACTATGGCTACACCTTC. Translation gives CASRAQGHYGYTF.

The V gene is TRBV10-2, the J gene TRBJ1-3, with D unresolved. Trimming took 5 bases from V and 2 from J, leaving 7 bases between them. This CDR3 region has 13 residues. CDR1 and CDR2 (germline): WSHSY, SAAADI. Written as DNA, the CDR3 is TGCGCCAGCAGTAACGGAGCTGGAAACACCATATATTTT. Amino acid sequence: CASSNGAGNTIYF.

The V and J genes are TRBV30 and TRBJ1-1; TRBD1 aligns across 7 bases. Looked up from germline, CDR1 is GTSNPN and CDR2 is SVGIG (reference sequence). This CDR3 is built from 15 residues. Trimming removed 3 bases from V and 6 bases from J; junction bases left unmatched: 13. The CDR3 is CAWSPPDRARAEAFF. CDR3 bases: TGTGCCTGGAGCCCGCCTGACAGGGCTCGAGCTGAAGCTTTCTTT.

In its sample, this clone was seen a few times. The chain recombines TRBV2 with TRBJ2-5, with D maybe TRBD1 (7 bases). From germline, CDR1 is SNHLY and CDR2 FYNNEI. CDR3 length: 12 residues. The V and J ends lost 7 bases and 9 bases respectively, with 15 bases between them. This CDR3 reads CASTRQGGPQYF. The CDR3 DNA follows: TGTGCCAGCACCAGACAGGGAGGTCCCCAGTACTTC.

The chain couples TRBV28 to TRBJ2-7; the D gene is possibly TRBD2 (7 bases). Trimming took off 5 bases at V and 2 bases at J, with 16 bases between the two ends. This CDR3 comprises 15 residues. CDR1 is MDHEN, CDR2 SYDVKM, per germline. CDR3 DNA sequence: TGTGCCAGCAGTCCTCCGGGGGGCCTCACCTACGAGCAGTACTTC. Residues: CASSPPGGLTYEQYF.